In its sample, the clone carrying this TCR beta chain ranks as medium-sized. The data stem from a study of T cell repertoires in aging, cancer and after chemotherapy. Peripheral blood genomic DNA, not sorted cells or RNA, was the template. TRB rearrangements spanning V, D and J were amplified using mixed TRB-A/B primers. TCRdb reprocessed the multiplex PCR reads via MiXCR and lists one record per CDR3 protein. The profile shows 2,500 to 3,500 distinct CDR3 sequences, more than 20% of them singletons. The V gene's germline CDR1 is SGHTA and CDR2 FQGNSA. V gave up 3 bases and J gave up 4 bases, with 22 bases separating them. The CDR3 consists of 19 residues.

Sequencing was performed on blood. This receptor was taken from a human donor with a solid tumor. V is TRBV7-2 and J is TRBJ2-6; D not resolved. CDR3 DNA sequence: TGTGCCAGCAGCTTTAGAAACAGACTTCCACATGAGGGGGCCAACGTCCTGACTTTC. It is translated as CASSFRNRLPHEGANVLTF.